A selection of T cell receptor beta chains follows, all from one sample in a study of memory CD4+ T cells and cytomegalovirus serostatus. The protocol was immunoSEQ multiplex PCR, while the TCRdb copy is restricted to in-frame clones and leaves out a portion. The profile covers about 58,000 clones, with approximately 77% appearing a single time and approximately 0.5% taken by the ten largest. Material for sequencing was memory CD4+ T cells from blood. The receptor source for this set is an adult in good health and CMV-seronegative. Some clones in this sample may be carry-over from other donors' samples. The CDR3 runs from the conserved cysteine through the conserved F or W. D genes are given only for firm matches. A row's size may be missing; if present it is once, few, many or a size class.

cdr3_aa	cdr3_nt	d_call	v_call	j_call	clone_size
CASTVDSAYGYTF	TGTGCCAGCACCGTGGACAGCGCTTATGGCTACACCTTC	.	TRBV28	TRBJ1-2	.
CASYGERKEKLFF	TGTGCCTCGTACGGGGAAAGAAAGGAAAAACTGTTTTTT	.	TRBV19	TRBJ1-4	.
CASSSMTLETQYF	TGTGCCAGCAGCTCGATGACCTTAGAGACCCAGTACTTC	.	TRBV7-6	TRBJ2-5	.
CASSVTSGSRTGELFF	TGTGCCAGCAGTGTAACTAGCGGGAGTCGCACCGGGGAGCTGTTTTTT	TRBD2	TRBV6-4	TRBJ2-2	.
CAWNTHQGENGYTF	TGTGCCTGGAATACTCATCAGGGGGAAAATGGCTACACCTTC	TRBD1	TRBV30	TRBJ1-2	once
CASGGLNRGTGELFF	TGCGCCAGCGGGGGCTTGAACAGGGGAACCGGGGAGCTGTTTTTT	TRBD1	TRBV5-1	TRBJ2-2	.
CASSLNVNEQYF	TGTGCCAGCAGCTTAAATGTAAACGAGCAGTACTTC	.	TRBV7-2	TRBJ2-7	once
CASSQPFLAGGRDEQFF	TGCGCCAGCAGCCAGCCCTTCCTAGCGGGAGGGCGGGATGAGCAGTTCTTC	TRBD2	TRBV4-1	TRBJ2-1	.
CASSYTSGGVEETQYF	TGTGCCAGCAGTTACACCTCGGGAGGAGTCGAGGAGACCCAGTACTTC	TRBD2	TRBV6-5	TRBJ2-5	.
CSVAGLADTDTQYF	TGCAGCGTTGCGGGACTAGCGGACACAGATACGCAGTATTTT	TRBD2	TRBV29-1	TRBJ2-3	.
CAIATSGKDTDTQYF	TGTGCCATCGCCACTAGCGGGAAAGACACAGATACGCAGTATTTT	TRBD2	TRBV10-3	TRBJ2-3	.
CASTDGRASNQAFF	TGTGCCAGCACTGACGGCAGGGCGTCAAATCAAGCTTTCTTT	.	TRBV6-6	TRBJ1-1	.
CASRTPGLTQYF	TGTGCCAGCAGGACACCAGGGCTTACGCAGTATTTT	.	TRBV7-9	TRBJ2-3	.
CASSLAGGVGQVLTF	TGTGCCAGCAGCTTAGCCGGGGGGGTCGGCCAGGTCCTGACTTTC	TRBD2	TRBV7-3	TRBJ2-6	.
CASSRPSDPEANYGYTF	TGTGCCAGCAGCCGACCCTCTGACCCCGAAGCTAACTATGGCTACACCTTC	.	TRBV7-9	TRBJ1-2	.
CASSSSTVNYGYTF	TGTGCCAGCAGCTCGTCGACAGTCAACTATGGCTACACCTTC	.	TRBV5-4	TRBJ1-2	once
CASTSGTTIEQFF	TGCGCCAGCACCTCCGGGACGACAATTGAGCAGTTCTTC	.	TRBV5-1	TRBJ2-1	.
CASSSTGTGGAETQYF	TGCGCCAGCAGCTCAACCGGGACAGGGGGCGCGGAGACCCAGTACTTC	TRBD1	TRBV5-1	TRBJ2-5	.
CASSLLYEQYF	TGTGCCAGCAGCCTCCTCTACGAGCAGTACTTC	.	TRBV11-2	TRBJ2-7	once
CASSPRRYNEQFF	TGTGCCAGCTCACCACGGCGGTACAATGAGCAGTTCTTC	.	TRBV18	TRBJ2-1	few
CASSLWGTAQEELFF	TGTGCCAGCAGTTTATGGGGGACAGCGCAGGAGGAGCTGTTTTTT	TRBD1	TRBV28	TRBJ2-2	.
CASSQGQQGAKGGYTF	TGTGCCAGCAGCCAAGGACAACAGGGGGCGAAGGGTGGCTACACCTTC	TRBD1	TRBV4-2	TRBJ1-2	.
CASSPRTGGAEAFF	TGTGCCAGCTCACCTAGGACCGGAGGGGCTGAAGCTTTCTTT	.	TRBV18	TRBJ1-1	.
CASSREWGSSYNEQFF	TGTGCCAGCAGCCGCGAGTGGGGTAGCTCCTACAATGAGCAGTTCTTC	.	TRBV7-2	TRBJ2-1	.
CATRGTLNQPQHF	TGTGCCACTAGGGGGACATTAAATCAGCCCCAGCATTTT	.	TRBV2	TRBJ1-5	.
CASSETSYGYTF	TGTGCCAGCAGCGAGACTTCCTATGGCTACACCTTC	.	TRBV7-2	TRBJ1-2	.
CASRYRRGTEAFF	TGTGCCAGCAGGTATCGCAGGGGGACTGAAGCTTTCTTT	TRBD1	TRBV27	TRBJ1-1	.
CATSRGEGRKLFF	TGTGCCACCAGCAGAGGGGAGGGGAGGAAACTGTTTTTT	.	TRBV15	TRBJ1-4	.
CASSPNPPTGFF	TGTGCCAGCTCACCAAACCCTCCCACGGGGTTCTTC	.	TRBV18	TRBJ2-1	once
CASSFRVNTEAFF	TGTGCCAGCAGCTTTCGCGTGAACACTGAAGCTTTCTTT	.	TRBV5-8	TRBJ1-1	.
CSVEGGLAGYNEQFF	TGCAGCGTTGAGGGGGGACTAGCGGGGTACAATGAGCAGTTCTTC	TRBD2	TRBV29-1	TRBJ2-1	.
CASSPTGARNQPQHF	TGTGCCAGCAGTCCGACAGGGGCGAGGAATCAGCCCCAGCATTTT	TRBD1	TRBV28	TRBJ1-5	.
CASSLFSGSSPNYGYTF	TGTGCCAGCAGCCTCTTTAGCGGGAGTTCCCCTAACTATGGCTACACCTTC	.	TRBV7-7	TRBJ1-2	.
CAIGPGRSNQPQHF	TGTGCCATCGGCCCGGGACGAAGCAATCAGCCCCAGCATTTT	.	TRBV10-3	TRBJ1-5	.
CASSPDRVGTDTQYF	TGTGCCAGCAGCCCCGACAGGGTTGGCACAGATACGCAGTATTTT	TRBD1	TRBV27	TRBJ2-3	.
CSVGQGGSGNTIYF	TGCAGCGTAGGACAGGGGGGCTCTGGAAACACCATATATTTT	TRBD1	TRBV29-1	TRBJ1-3	.
CASSLDNTGELFF	TGTGCCAGCAGCTTGGACAACACCGGGGAGCTGTTTTTT	.	TRBV5-4	TRBJ2-2	.
CASSPGRGDTEQFF	TGCGCCAGCAGCCCCGGGCGAGGGGACACTGAGCAGTTCTTC	.	TRBV5-1	TRBJ2-1	.
CASSVLRGSDSYNEQFF	TGTGCCAGCAGCGTACTTAGGGGGTCCGATTCCTACAATGAGCAGTTCTTC	.	TRBV7-2	TRBJ2-1	.
CASSPSGVRETQYF	TGTGCCAGCAGCCCCTCAGGGGTTCGGGAGACCCAGTACTTC	.	TRBV7-2	TRBJ2-5	.
CAWSRAEAFF	TGTGCCTGGTCCAGGGCAGAAGCTTTCTTT	.	TRBV30	TRBJ1-1	few